These 9 T cell receptor beta chains share one sample of origin, sequenced in a study of blood T cells in healthy people across ages. PCR was performed a second time for about 7 to 12 cycles using a sample-barcoded 5' primer and a J-beta primer mix. Via MiXCR, TCRdb re-called the 5' RACE reads, giving one row per CDR3 protein. In the table there are 630,000 or so distinct CDR3 sequences, less than 35% of which are singletons. The sequencing input was blood. Receptors originate from a woman of 80 years or more in good health.

The chain has TRBV7-2 and TRBJ2-7; TRBD2 agrees at 11 bases. Judging by the DNA end, TRBJ2-5 fits better; the J call may be wrong. Germline V gene data show CDR1 as SGHTA and CDR2 as FQGNSA. This CDR3 has 16 amino acids. In DNA, the CDR3 is TGTGCCAGCAGCCCAAGAGGCCTAGCGGGGGGAGAGACCCAGTACTTC. It translates to CASSPRGLAGGETQYF.

This clonotype has ten or more counts. This rearrangement joins TRBV5-1 to TRBJ1-5; 9 bases map to TRBD1. The CDR3 covers 15 residues. V was clipped by 0 bases and J by 5 bases; unmatched bases: 3. Germline V gene data show CDR1 as SGHRS and CDR2 as YFSETQ. The CDR3 coding sequence is TGCGCCAGCAGCTTGGCCGGGACAGGGCATCAGCCCCAGCATTTT. Amino acids: CASSLAGTGHQPQHF.

This clonotype has a count of ten or more. The J gene is TRBJ2-1, the V gene TRBV2; 12 bases agree with TRBD2. Germline CDR1 reads SNHLY; CDR2 reads FYNNEI. Germline trimming cut 4 bases from V and 2 bases from J; bases unmatched to any gene: 0. This CDR3 is 15 amino acids long. CDR3 in DNA: TGTGCCAGCAGTGGACTAGCGGGGGCCTACAATGAGCAGTTCTTC. Amino acids: CASSGLAGAYNEQFF.

This clonotype has at least ten counts. The chain carries TRBV7-3 and TRBJ2-6; D perhaps matches TRBD2 (6 bases). Trimming pared 5 bases from V and 3 bases from J, leaving 14 bases between. From germline, CDR1 is SGHTA and CDR2 FQGTGA. The CDR3 has 16 residues. The chain's CDR3 is CASSRAGPYGANVLTF. The CDR3 bases are TGTGCCAGCAGCCGGGCGGGACCGTATGGGGCCAACGTCCTGACTTTC.

This rearrangement joins TRBV14 to TRBJ2-2, with D hard to call. In germline, CDR1 is SGHDN, CDR2 FVKESK. CDR3 length: 14 residues. Trimming took 4 bases from V and 5 from J, leaving 11 bases between them. The CDR3 DNA reads TGTGCCAGCAGCCGTTCCGGGTCTACCGGGGAGCTGTTTTTT. Protein product: CASSRSGSTGELFF.

In its sample, this clonotype was seen a few times. The chain carries TRBV20-1 and TRBJ2-3, with TRBD2 matching over 11 bases. The CDR3 spans 17 residues. With 0 bases clipped from V and 5 bases from J, the junction kept 10 bases outside the gene matches. Germline CDR1 DFQATT, CDR2 SNEGSKA (reference sequence). Here the CDR3 reads CSAREGVAGGLLDTQYF. The CDR3 nucleotides are TGCAGTGCTAGAGAGGGGGTAGCGGGGGGGCTGTTAGATACGCAGTATTTT.

This clonotype was detected many times. The chain couples TRBV6-2 or TRBV6-3 to TRBJ2-6, with TRBD1 matching 8 bases. This CDR3 has 19 residues. The V segment lost 4 bases and the J segment 0 bases; nucleotides outside the gene matches: 11. The germline V gene encodes CDR1 MNHEY and CDR2 SVGEGT. The CDR3 coding sequence is TGTGCCAGCAGTTCCTCGAGACAGGGGCCACTCTCTGGGGCCAACGTCCTGACTTTC. Translation: CASSSSRQGPLSGANVLTF.

The rearrangement joins TRBV6-2 or TRBV6-3 to TRBJ1-5; 9 bases align to TRBD1. Germline CDR1 reads MNHEY; CDR2 reads SVGEGT. The CDR3 length is 14 residues. The ends lost 4 bases at V and 2 bases at J; junction bases unmatched: 0. The CDR3 is CASSWDRGNQPQHF. CDR3 nucleotides: TGTGCCAGCAGTTGGGACAGGGGCAATCAGCCCCAGCATTTT.

This clonotype was recorded only once. This chain links TRBV7-9 with TRBJ2-1, with D unresolved. Germline CDR1 reads SEHNR; CDR2 reads FQNEAQ (reference sequence). The CDR3 extends over 11 amino acids. V lost 6 bases to trimming and J lost 10 bases, with 10 bases between them. CDR3 in DNA: TGTGCCAGCAGGCCTCAGTTAGAGCAGTTCTTC. Protein sequence: CASRPQLEQFF.